One and the same sample provided the 10 T cell receptor beta chains below, sequenced in a study of T cell responses to AZD1222 COVID-19 vaccine. Libraries were prepared by immunoSEQ multiplex PCR; TCRdb keeps only in-frame clonotypes and omits some of them. The top ten clones hold around 1.8% of a sample with around 110,000 clones, approximately 90% of them seen once. Sequenced here: peripheral blood, sampled on day 0 of AZD1222 vaccination. Every receptor here comes from an adult in good health.

This clone was counted once. Written as DNA, the CDR3 is TGTGCCAGCAGCCCCCGGATTACAGGGGGCGCGGGAGCTTTCTTT. It encodes CASSPRITGGAGAFF. The V gene is TRBV7-8, the J gene TRBJ1-1; 9 bases are a match to TRBD1. CDR1 and CDR2 from the germline V gene are SGHVS and FQNEAQ. This CDR3 comprises 15 residues. J lost 10 bases, V lost 5 bases, and 14 bases had no gene match. The full variable domain, completed using reference TRBV7-8 and TRBJ1-1, is GAGVSQSPRYKVAKRGQDVALRCDPISGHVSLFWYQQALGQGPEFLTYFQNEAQLDKSGLPSDRFFAERPEGSVSTLKIQRTQQEDSAVYLCASSPRITGGAGAFFGQGTRLTVV.

The V and J genes are TRBV3-1 (or the pseudogene TRBV3-2) and TRBJ1-1; D is possibly TRBD1 (5 bases). Germline V lookup: CDR1 LGHDT, CDR2 YNNKEL (reference sequence). Trimming took off 5 bases at V and 8 bases at J, with 15 bases between the two ends. This CDR3 comprises 13 residues. The CDR3 DNA is TGTGCCAGCAGCTTCGCCGGTAGGGGAGAAGCTTTCTTT. It specifies CASSFAGRGEAFF.

The gene calls are TRBV28 and TRBJ2-1; no reliable D call. V was cut by 10 bases and J by 6 bases, with 22 bases left in between. The CDR3 totals 15 residues. CDR1 is MDHEN and CDR2 is SYDVKM in the germline V gene. The CDR3 region has the DNA TGTGCCACCAAAAAGGTAGCTCAGATCCGCAATGAGCAGTTCTTC. Its translation is CATKKVAQIRNEQFF.

The V call is TRBV18, the J call TRBJ2-2, with 8 bases that match TRBD1. Trimming took 1 base from V and 0 from J; bases not matched to a gene: 4. There are 17 residues in the CDR3. Germline V gene sequence: CDR1 KGHSH, CDR2 LQKENI. The CDR3 sequence is CASSPLQGGTNTGELFF. The CDR3 DNA follows: TGTGCCAGCTCACCACTACAGGGGGGAACGAACACCGGGGAGCTGTTTTTT. The full variable domain, with the rest looked up from reference TRBV18 and TRBJ2-2, is NAGVMQNPRHLVRRRGQEARLRCSPMKGHSHVYWYRQLPEEGLKFMVYLQKENIIDESGMPKERFSAEFPKEGPSILRIQQVVRGDSAAYFCASSPLQGGTNTGELFFGEGSRLTVL.

This chain connects TRBV7-2 to TRBJ2-1; 10 bases fit TRBD2. Germline loops: CDR1 SGHTA, CDR2 FQGNSA. The junction had 3 bases not matched to a gene; V was cut back by 3 bases and J by 7 bases. There are 14 residues in the CDR3. The CDR3: CASSFSGGGNEQFF. In DNA form, the CDR3 reads TGTGCCAGCAGCTTCAGCGGGGGGGGGAATGAGCAGTTCTTC. Based on the CDR3 plus reference TRBV7-2 and TRBJ2-1, the full variable domain is GAGVSQSPSNKVTEKGKDVELRCDPISGHTALYWYRQSLGQGLEFLIYFQGNSAPDKSGLPSDRFSAERTGGSVSTLTIQRTQQEDSAVYLCASSFSGGGNEQFFGPGTRLTVL.

DNA of the CDR3: TGTGCCAGCAGCTTTTACAGCGGACCCCAGCATTTT. Amino acids: CASSFYSGPQHF. The V gene is TRBV7-2, the J gene TRBJ1-5; no definite D call. V gave up 3 bases and J gave up 10 bases, with 10 bases separating them. This CDR3 has 12 residues. Germline loops: CDR1 SGHTA, CDR2 FQGNSA.

This chain uses TRBV7-8 with TRBJ2-1, with TRBD2 matching 9 bases. Germline-derived CDR1 and CDR2 are SGHVS and FQNEAQ. J lost 9 bases, V lost 6 bases, and 12 bases had no gene match. The CDR3 loop spans 15 amino acids. CDR3 sequence: CASSLSGGSVGEQFF. CDR3 nucleotide sequence: TGTGCCAGCAGTCTCAGCGGGGGGTCCGTCGGTGAGCAGTTCTTC.

The CDR3 DNA follows: TGTGCCAGCAGCAAAGAGCGGGACCCAACTTGGGGGAATTCACCCCTCCACTTT. This translates into CASSKERDPTWGNSPLHF. The chain has TRBV21-1 and TRBJ1-6. TRBV21-1 counts as a pseudogene. The CDR3 is made up of 18 amino acids.

As DNA, the CDR3 is TGTGCCAGCAGCGTGGGGGGCGGTCGATCCTACAATGAGCAGTTCTTC. This gives the protein CASSVGGGRSYNEQFF. The chain joins TRBV9 to TRBJ2-1; perhaps D is TRBD1 or TRBD2 (6 bases each). The CDR3 has 16 residues. CDR1 and CDR2 (germline): SGDLS, YYNGEE. Trimming took off 2 bases at V and 1 base at J, with 13 bases between the two ends.

The chain uses TRBV6-5 and TRBJ1-3; the D is unclear. The germline CDR1 and CDR2 sequences are MNHEY and SVGAGI. V was pared by 7 bases and J by 0 bases, with 13 bases between. The CDR3 length is 15 residues. The CDR3 DNA follows: TGTGCCAGCACTCCAAACTCAGACTCTGGAAACACCATATATTTT. The encoded protein is CASTPNSDSGNTIYF.